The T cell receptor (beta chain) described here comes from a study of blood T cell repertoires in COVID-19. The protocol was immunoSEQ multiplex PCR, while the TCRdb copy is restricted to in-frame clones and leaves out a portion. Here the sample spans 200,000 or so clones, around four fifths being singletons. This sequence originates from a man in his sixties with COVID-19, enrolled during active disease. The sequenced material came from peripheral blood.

The CDR3 reads CASSSYSRDRVTYEQYF. In DNA form, the CDR3 reads TGTGCCAGCAGCTCTTACTCCCGGGACAGGGTTACCTACGAGCAGTACTTC. The J gene is TRBJ2-7, the V gene TRBV13; TRBD1 matches 9 bases. CDR1 and CDR2 (germline): PRHDT, FYEKMQ (reference sequence). This CDR3 is 17 amino acids long. With 4 bases clipped from V and 2 bases from J, the junction kept 12 bases outside the gene matches.